These 29 T cell receptor beta chains originate from one sample sequenced in a study of blood T cell repertoires in COVID-19. The repertoire was sequenced with immunoSEQ multiplex PCR; TCRdb's copy has only in-frame clones and lacks some. Of hundreds of thousands of clones listed, more than 70% are singletons. Sequencing was performed on peripheral blood. These receptors all stem from a woman in her twenties or thirties with COVID-19, enrolled during active disease.

In its sample, this clone was seen a few times. The rearrangement joins TRBV12-3 or TRBV12-4 to TRBJ2-1; D is ambiguous. This CDR3 contains 11 residues. Trimming cost V 3 bases and J 8 bases, with 5 bases left between them. CDR3 in DNA: TGTGCCAGCAGTTTTCCGGATGAGCAGTTCTTC. Residues: CASSFPDEQFF.

The J gene is TRBJ1-4, the V gene TRBV6-5; 8 nucleotides agree with TRBD1. Germline V gene data show CDR1 as MNHEY and CDR2 as SVGAGI. This CDR3 has 15 amino acids. J lost 4 bases, V lost 6 bases, and 7 bases had no gene match. The CDR3: CASSREGQVNEKLFF. In DNA form, the CDR3 reads TGTGCCAGCAGCAGAGAGGGACAGGTTAATGAAAAACTGTTTTTT.

The V gene is TRBV7-8, the J gene TRBJ2-3; 12 nucleotides match TRBD2. Germline V gene lookup returns CDR1 SGHVS and CDR2 FQNEAQ. J lost 0 bases, V lost 2 bases, and 6 bases had no gene match. The CDR3 length is 18 residues. The CDR3 spells CASSLRTSGDPSTDTQYF. DNA for the CDR3: TGTGCCAGCAGCTTACGGACTAGCGGGGATCCAAGCACAGATACGCAGTATTTT. Looking up the rest from reference TRBV7-8 and TRBJ2-3 gives the full variable domain: GAGVSQSPRYKVAKRGQDVALRCDPISGHVSLFWYQQALGQGPEFLTYFQNEAQLDKSGLPSDRFFAERPEGSVSTLKIQRTQQEDSAVYLCASSLRTSGDPSTDTQYFGPGTRLTVL.

The V gene is TRBV7-2, the J gene TRBJ2-1; 7 bases are shared with TRBD2. V lost 5 bases to trimming and J lost 7 bases; unmatched junction nucleotides: 11. Germline V gene sequence: CDR1 SGHTA, CDR2 FQGNSA. The CDR3 has 15 residues. Here the CDR3 DNA reads TGTGCCAGCAGCCTCGGGACTAACCCTTCAAATGAGCAGTTCTTC. Translated: CASSLGTNPSNEQFF.

The chain joins TRBV7-9 to TRBJ1-2; 11 bases map to TRBD1. With V trimmed by 7 bases and J by 2 bases, 6 bases remained unmatched. Germline CDR1 SEHNR, CDR2 FQNEAQ (reference sequence). The CDR3 length is 15 residues. In nucleotides, the CDR3 is TGTGCCAGCACCCCACGGACAGGGGGCAACTATGGCTACACCTTC. Translation: CASTPRTGGNYGYTF. Together with reference TRBV7-9 and TRBJ1-2, the CDR3 gives the full variable domain: DTGVSQNPRHKITKRGQNVTFRCDPISEHNRLYWYRQTLGQGPEFLTYFQNEAQLEKSRLLSDRFSAERPKGSFSTLEIQRTEQGDSAMYLCASTPRTGGNYGYTFGSGTRLTVV.

CDR3 nucleotide sequence: TGTGCCAGTAGTATCCTTAGGGCAGGGGTAAACTATGGCTACACCTTC. Protein product: CASSILRAGVNYGYTF. The chain is built from TRBV19 and TRBJ1-2; D is perhaps TRBD1 (6 bases). Trimming stripped 3 bases from V and 2 bases from J, with 16 bases between. The CDR3 totals 16 residues. Germline CDR1 reads LNHDA; CDR2 reads SQIVND (reference sequence).

This clone was observed a few times. This rearrangement joins TRBV2 to TRBJ1-2, with D possibly being TRBD1 (6 bases). The germline gives CDR1 SNHLY, CDR2 FYNNEI. This CDR3 has 14 amino acids. The V and J ends lost 1 base and 8 bases respectively, with 14 bases between them. DNA for the CDR3: TGTGCCAGCAGTGAAGACGGGGACATGCTCGGCTACACCTTC. Translating gives CASSEDGDMLGYTF.

This rearrangement joins TRBV20-1 to TRBJ2-7; 7 positions match TRBD2. V lost 3 bases and J lost 4; bases outside the gene matches: 9. Germline CDR1 is DFQATT and CDR2 is SNEGSKA (reference sequence). The CDR3 has 14 residues. The CDR3: CSASLGGDRYEQYF. CDR3 in DNA: TGCAGTGCTAGTTTGGGGGGGGATAGGTACGAGCAGTACTTC.

J is TRBJ2-6 and V is TRBV24-1; perhaps TRBD1 as D (6 bases). Trimming pared 3 bases from V and 0 bases from J, leaving 8 bases between. This CDR3 region has 16 residues. Looked up from germline, CDR1 is KGHDR and CDR2 is SFDVKD. CDR3 sequence (DNA): TGTGCCACCAGTGATAGGACAGACTCTGGGGCCAACGTCCTGACTTTC. Translated: CATSDRTDSGANVLTF.

This sequence joins TRBV7-9 and TRBJ2-3; TRBD2 aligns across 8 bases. CDR1 is SEHNR and CDR2 is FQNEAQ in the germline V gene (reference sequence). The CDR3 length is 12 residues. V was clipped by 8 bases and J by 4 bases; unmatched bases: 2. Here the CDR3 DNA reads TGTGCCAGCGGACTAGCCGCAGATACGCAGTATTTT. This sequence encodes CASGLAADTQYF.

This chain uses TRBV7-9 with TRBJ2-5; possibly TRBD1 for D (6 bases). V lost 0 bases, J lost 5 bases, and 7 bases lay in between. CDR1 and CDR2 from the germline V gene are SEHNR and FQNEAQ (reference sequence). CDR3 size: 13 residues. CDR3 loop: CASSLARGETQYF. Written as DNA, the CDR3 is TGTGCCAGCAGCTTAGCGAGGGGGGAGACCCAGTACTTC.

The rearrangement uses TRBV10-3 and TRBJ2-2; TRBD1 is a possible D gene (5 bases). Germline CDR1 is ENHRY and CDR2 is SYGVKD. CDR3 length equals 15 residues. Trimming removed 4 bases from V and 1 base from J, with 10 bases in between. The CDR3 DNA reads TGTGCCATCAGTGTAGGGGCCGAGAACACCGGGGAGCTGTTTTTT. Residues: CAISVGAENTGELFF.

The chain is built from TRBV5-1 and TRBJ2-7, with 9 bases fitting TRBD1. Germline assignment: CDR1 SGHRS and CDR2 YFSETQ. The CDR3 contains 20 residues. V lost 2 bases and J lost 3; bases outside the gene matches: 21. This CDR3 is CASSFTQRQKRTGDNYEQYV. CDR3 bases: TGCGCCAGCAGCTTCACCCAAAGACAAAAAAGGACAGGGGATAACTACGAGCAGTACGTC.

With respect to this clone: Sequence at one end of the junction differs from germline and may be a read error. The V gene is TRBV28, the J gene TRBJ1-4, with 9 bases identical to TRBD1. Germline V gene data show CDR1 as MDHEN and CDR2 as SYDVKM. CDR3 length: 14 amino acids. CDR3 sequence reads: CASGLGTGFEKLFF. Written as DNA, the CDR3 is TGTGCCAGCGGTTTGGGGACAGGGTTTGAAAAACTGTTTTTT.

The rearrangement joins TRBV19 to TRBJ2-2; D perhaps matches TRBD2 (6 bases). V lost 4 bases, J lost 4 bases, and 10 bases lay in between. The CDR3 sequence is 14 residues long. Germline V lookup: CDR1 LNHDA, CDR2 SQIVND (reference sequence). Here the CDR3 DNA reads TGTGCCAGTAGTAGTGGGGGAGGCACCGGGGAGCTGTTTTTT. This translates into CASSSGGGTGELFF.

V gene TRBV19 combines with J gene TRBJ1-5; 9 bases align to TRBD1. The CDR3 is 14 residues long. Germline V gene lookup returns CDR1 LNHDA and CDR2 SQIVND (reference sequence). With 4 bases clipped from V and 7 bases from J, the junction kept 5 bases outside the gene matches. For the CDR3, the DNA is TGTGCCAGTAGTACTACAGGGGGCGGGCAGCCCCAGCATTTT. Amino acids: CASSTTGGGQPQHF.

This sequence joins TRBV2 and TRBJ2-5; 8 nucleotides line up with TRBD2. Trimming removed 6 bases from V and 1 base from J; junction bases left unmatched: 7. The CDR3 is 15 amino acids. Germline loops: CDR1 SNHLY, CDR2 FYNNEI. The CDR3 DNA is TGTGCCAGCAGAGGACTAGCAGGGGTCCAAGAGACCCAGTACTTC. This sequence encodes CASRGLAGVQETQYF.

This clone has only one observation. This chain connects TRBV5-1 to TRBJ2-7, with TRBD1 matching over 9 bases. Germline assignment: CDR1 SGHRS and CDR2 YFSETQ. This CDR3 has 14 residues. With 0 bases clipped from V and 5 bases from J, the junction kept 3 bases outside the gene matches. The DNA for the CDR3 is TGCGCCAGCAGCTTGGGACAGGGGGTTCACGAGCAGTACTTC. Translating it yields CASSLGQGVHEQYF.

The V and J genes are TRBV7-2 and TRBJ2-3; a weak D match, TRBD1 (5 bases). Germline V gives CDR1 SGHTA, CDR2 FQGNSA. The CDR3 has 16 amino acids. Trimming pared 1 base from V and 0 bases from J, leaving 11 bases between. CDR3 DNA sequence: TGTGCCAGCAGCTTAGTGGGGCCAGCTAGCACAGATACGCAGTATTTT. This translates into CASSLVGPASTDTQYF. Filled out from reference TRBV7-2 and TRBJ2-3, the complete variable domain reads GAGVSQSPSNKVTEKGKDVELRCDPISGHTALYWYRQSLGQGLEFLIYFQGNSAPDKSGLPSDRFSAERTGGSVSTLTIQRTQQEDSAVYLCASSLVGPASTDTQYFGPGTRLTVL.

This sequence joins TRBV7-8 and TRBJ2-7; 10 bases are shared with TRBD2. Germline V gene data show CDR1 as SGHVS and CDR2 as FQNEAQ. The CDR3 has 14 residues. CDR3 residues: CASSIAGGPYEQYV. CDR3 in DNA: TGTGCCAGCAGCATAGCGGGAGGCCCCTACGAGCAGTACGTC.

CDR3 in amino acids: CAWSKERGRLNTEAFF. CDR3 bases: TGTGCCTGGAGTAAAGAGAGGGGGCGGCTGAACACTGAAGCTTTCTTT. The J gene is TRBJ1-1, the V gene TRBV30; 7 bases match TRBD1. CDR1 is GTSNPN, CDR2 SVGIG, per germline (reference sequence). J was trimmed by 0 bases and V by 2 bases; bases with no gene match: 9. The CDR3 has 16 amino acids.

The rearrangement links TRBV30 to TRBJ2-1, with D uncertain. Trimming left V 2 bases short and J 9 bases short, with 8 bases between. The CDR3 loop spans 11 amino acids. Per germline, CDR1 GTSNPN and CDR2 SVGIG (reference sequence). DNA for the CDR3: TGTGCCTGGAGTACGGTTCGTGAGCAGTTCTTC. It translates to CAWSTVREQFF.

This sequence joins TRBV21-1 and TRBJ1-1. TRBV21-1 is recorded as a pseudogene. This CDR3 is 14 amino acids long. The CDR3 DNA sequence: TGTGCCAGCGCCCGCTACCGGGAGAACACTGAAGCTTTCTTT. Its protein is CASARYRENTEAFF.

The chain has TRBV9 and TRBJ2-1; D not resolved. This CDR3 has 15 residues. The germline V gene encodes CDR1 SGDLS and CDR2 YYNGEE. The germline V and J ends were trimmed by 2 bases and 6 bases, with 15 bases remaining between them. As DNA, the CDR3 is TGTGCCAGCAGCGTCAACCCCATCCCTACCAATGAGCAGTTCTTC. Its translation: CASSVNPIPTNEQFF.

This clone showed up just a few times. The genes are TRBV7-2 and TRBJ1-3; D is unclear. CDR1 is SGHTA, CDR2 FQGNSA, per germline. The V end was cut by 7 bases, the J end by 4 bases, with 14 bases between. The CDR3 is made up of 14 amino acids. CDR3 DNA sequence: TGTGCCAGCACCGAAGACACGTCCGGAAACACCATATATTTT. Translating it yields CASTEDTSGNTIYF.

The table lists this clone with a few counts. The chain carries TRBV25-1 and TRBJ1-6; D remains unclear. The V end was cut by 6 bases, the J end by 6 bases, with 9 bases between. CDR1 is MGHDK and CDR2 is SYGVNS in the germline V gene. This CDR3 contains 13 residues. The DNA for the CDR3 is TGTGCCAGCAGGCGGGCCCTTAATTCACCCCTCCACTTT. Translated: CASRRALNSPLHF.

This clone was observed a few times. This same CDR3 is encoded by further DNA sequences in the sample. V usage is TRBV5-1 and J usage is TRBJ2-2; D possibly corresponds to TRBD1 (6 bases). CDR1 and CDR2 from the germline V gene are SGHRS and YFSETQ. Deletions cut 4 bases from V and 1 base from J, with 11 bases between. The CDR3 is 15 amino acids. CDR3 loop: CASSQTTGNTGELFF. Written as DNA, the CDR3 is TGCGCCAGCAGCCAAACGACAGGGAACACCGGGGAGCTGTTTTTT.

The rearrangement uses TRBV19 and TRBJ2-1; TRBD2 might be the D (6 bases). Germline-derived CDR1 and CDR2 are LNHDA and SQIVND (reference sequence). V was cut by 6 bases and J by 9 bases, with 15 bases left in between. The CDR3 is 13 amino acids. The CDR3 nucleotides are TGTGCCAGTAGACTGGGGGGTATGGGTGAGCAGTTCTTC. It is translated as CASRLGGMGEQFF.

The rearrangement uses TRBV6-2 or TRBV6-3 and TRBJ1-1; maybe TRBD1 (5 bases). This CDR3 contains 14 residues. Between the trimmed V and J ends, which lost 6 bases and 4 bases, there was a span of 15 bases. Germline lookup yields CDR1 MNHEY and CDR2 SVGEGT. The CDR3 DNA is TGTGCCAGCAGCGATTACGGGGGTACCACTGAAGCTTTCTTT. As protein: CASSDYGGTTEAFF.